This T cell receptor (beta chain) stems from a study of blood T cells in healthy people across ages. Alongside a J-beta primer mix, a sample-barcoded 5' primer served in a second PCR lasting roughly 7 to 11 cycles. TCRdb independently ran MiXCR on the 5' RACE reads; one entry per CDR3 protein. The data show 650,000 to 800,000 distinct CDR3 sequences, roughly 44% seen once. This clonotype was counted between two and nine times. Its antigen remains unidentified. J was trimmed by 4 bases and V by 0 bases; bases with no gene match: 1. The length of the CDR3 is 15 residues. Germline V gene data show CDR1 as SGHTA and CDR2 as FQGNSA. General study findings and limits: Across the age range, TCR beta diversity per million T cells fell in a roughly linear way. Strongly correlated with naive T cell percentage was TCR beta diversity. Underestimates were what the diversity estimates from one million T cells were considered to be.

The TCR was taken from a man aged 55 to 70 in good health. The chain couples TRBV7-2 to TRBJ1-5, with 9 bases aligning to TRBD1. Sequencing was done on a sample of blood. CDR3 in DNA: TGTGCCAGCAGCTTAGCGACAGGGGGTAATCAGCCCCAGCATTTT. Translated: CASSLATGGNQPQHF.